A selection of T cell receptor beta chains follows, all from one sample in a study of HIV-infected children after antiretroviral therapy interruption. Using its own MiXCR run on the 3' RACE reads, TCRdb lists one record per CDR3 protein. The sample has some 41,000 distinct CDR3 sequences; over 6% are singletons. This specimen consisted of CD45RA+ CD4+ T cells from PBMCs, pooled from several time points, obtained from a donor given antiretroviral therapy, either interrupted or continuous. The receptors originated from a pool of human donors with HIV. Each CDR3 is given with its conserved first and last residue. Each record gives: CDR3 protein, CDR3 DNA, D gene, V gene, CDR3 length, clone size, J gene. D genes are given only for firm matches. A row's size may be missing; if present it is once, few, many or a size class.

CDR3aa: CASSPRLAGEQFF
CDR3nt: TGTGCCAGCAGCCCCCGACTAGCGGGTGAGCAGTTCTTC
d_gene: TRBD2
v_gene: TRBV14
len: 13
abundance: .
j_gene: TRBJ2-1

CDR3aa: CVSSPEVTSPGGYTF
CDR3nt: TGTGTCAGCAGCCCCGAAGTGACAAGTCCGGGTGGCTACACCTTC
d_gene: .
v_gene: TRBV11-2
len: 15
abundance: many
j_gene: TRBJ1-2

CDR3aa: CASSLTRTSGPYEQYF
CDR3nt: TGCGCCAGCAGCTTGACCCGGACTAGCGGGCCCTACGAGCAGTACTTC
d_gene: TRBD2
v_gene: TRBV5-1
len: 16
abundance: many
j_gene: TRBJ2-7

CDR3aa: CASSKLDRETEAFF
CDR3nt: TGCGCCAGCAGCAAACTTGACAGGGAGACTGAAGCTTTCTTT
d_gene: TRBD1
v_gene: TRBV5-1
len: 14
abundance: many
j_gene: TRBJ1-1

CDR3aa: CASRLAGGLETQYF
CDR3nt: TGTGCCAGCAGGCTAGCGGGGGGGTTGGAGACCCAGTACTTC
d_gene: TRBD2
v_gene: TRBV7-2
len: 14
abundance: many
j_gene: TRBJ2-5

CDR3aa: CASSAETSSYNEQFF
CDR3nt: TGCGCCAGCAGTGCAGAGACTAGCTCCTACAATGAGCAGTTCTTC
d_gene: .
v_gene: TRBV10-1
len: 15
abundance: many
j_gene: TRBJ2-1

CDR3aa: CASSLWGVTQYF
CDR3nt: TGTGCCAGCAGTTTATGGGGCGTTACGCAGTATTTT
d_gene: .
v_gene: TRBV28
len: 12
abundance: .
j_gene: TRBJ2-3

CDR3aa: CASSVGQGVRGTDTQYF
CDR3nt: TGTGCCAGCAGTGTGGGACAGGGCGTAAGGGGCACAGATACGCAGTATTTT
d_gene: TRBD1
v_gene: TRBV25-1
len: 17
abundance: many
j_gene: TRBJ2-3

CDR3aa: CASSGGAETLYF
CDR3nt: TGTGCTAGCAGTGGAGGTGCAGAAACGCTGTATTTT
d_gene: .
v_gene: TRBV28
len: 12
abundance: .
j_gene: TRBJ2-3

CDR3aa: CASSVAVAGRDTQYF
CDR3nt: TGTGCCAGCAGCGTAGCGGTAGCGGGGAGAGATACGCAGTATTTT
d_gene: TRBD2
v_gene: TRBV9
len: 15
abundance: many
j_gene: TRBJ2-3

CDR3aa: CASSRLAALDNEQFF
CDR3nt: TGTGCCAGCAGCAGACTAGCGGCGCTTGACAATGAGCAGTTCTTC
d_gene: TRBD2
v_gene: TRBV25-1
len: 15
abundance: .
j_gene: TRBJ2-1

CDR3aa: CSVPRQGAGVTEAFF
CDR3nt: TGCAGTGTGCCCCGACAGGGGGCAGGGGTCACTGAAGCTTTCTTT
d_gene: TRBD1
v_gene: TRBV20-1
len: 15
abundance: many
j_gene: TRBJ1-1

CDR3aa: CASSLQGGELFF
CDR3nt: TGTGCCAGCAGCTTACAAGGCGGGGAGCTGTTTTTT
d_gene: .
v_gene: TRBV5-4
len: 12
abundance: many
j_gene: TRBJ2-2

CDR3aa: CASRGTGDPASTDTQYF
CDR3nt: TGTGCCAGTAGGGGAACAGGGGATCCCGCTAGCACAGATACGCAGTATTTT
d_gene: TRBD1
v_gene: TRBV19
len: 17
abundance: many
j_gene: TRBJ2-3

CDR3aa: CASSTLGSYEQYF
CDR3nt: TGTGCCAGCAGTACACTAGGCTCCTACGAGCAGTACTTC
d_gene: .
v_gene: TRBV2
len: 13
abundance: many
j_gene: TRBJ2-7

CDR3aa: CASSYVGRGTNYGYTF
CDR3nt: TGTGCCAGCAGTTATGTGGGCAGGGGGACTAACTATGGCTACACCTTC
d_gene: TRBD1
v_gene: TRBV6-2/TRBV6-3
len: 16
abundance: many
j_gene: TRBJ1-2

CDR3aa: CASSRQSGVYGYTF
CDR3nt: TGTGCCAGCAGCCGACAATCCGGGGTCTATGGCTACACCTTC
d_gene: .
v_gene: TRBV28
len: 14
abundance: many
j_gene: TRBJ1-2

CDR3aa: CASSAQPNTEAFF
CDR3nt: TGCGCCAGCAGCGCACAGCCGAACACTGAAGCTTTCTTT
d_gene: .
v_gene: TRBV5-1
len: 13
abundance: many
j_gene: TRBJ1-1

CDR3aa: CASRLARNEQFF
CDR3nt: TGTGCCAGCAGACTAGCGCGCAATGAGCAGTTCTTC
d_gene: TRBD2
v_gene: TRBV28
len: 12
abundance: .
j_gene: TRBJ2-1

CDR3aa: CASSLAGGGVSTDTQYF
CDR3nt: TGTGCCAGCAGCTTAGCTGGTGGGGGGGTAAGCACAGATACGCAGTATTTT
d_gene: TRBD2
v_gene: TRBV7-2
len: 17
abundance: many
j_gene: TRBJ2-3

CDR3aa: CSVERAEAHGYTF
CDR3nt: TGCAGCGTTGAACGGGCAGAGGCTCATGGCTACACCTTC
d_gene: .
v_gene: TRBV29-1
len: 13
abundance: many
j_gene: TRBJ1-2

CDR3aa: CATSDYQGVGANVLTF
CDR3nt: TGTGCCACCAGTGATTACCAGGGAGTTGGGGCCAACGTCCTGACTTTC
d_gene: .
v_gene: TRBV24-1
len: 16
abundance: many
j_gene: TRBJ2-6

CDR3aa: CASSLSDREDGYTF
CDR3nt: TGTGCCAGCAGCTTGTCGGACAGGGAAGATGGCTACACCTTC
d_gene: TRBD1
v_gene: TRBV7-2
len: 14
abundance: many
j_gene: TRBJ1-2

CDR3aa: CASSVSFSTDTQYF
CDR3nt: TGTGCCAGCAGTGTTTCATTTAGCACAGATACGCAGTATTTT
d_gene: .
v_gene: TRBV2
len: 14
abundance: many
j_gene: TRBJ2-3

CDR3aa: CASLDRPGQGYEQYF
CDR3nt: TGTGCCAGCCTAGATCGCCCGGGACAGGGCTACGAGCAGTACTTC
d_gene: TRBD1
v_gene: TRBV5-5
len: 15
abundance: many
j_gene: TRBJ2-7